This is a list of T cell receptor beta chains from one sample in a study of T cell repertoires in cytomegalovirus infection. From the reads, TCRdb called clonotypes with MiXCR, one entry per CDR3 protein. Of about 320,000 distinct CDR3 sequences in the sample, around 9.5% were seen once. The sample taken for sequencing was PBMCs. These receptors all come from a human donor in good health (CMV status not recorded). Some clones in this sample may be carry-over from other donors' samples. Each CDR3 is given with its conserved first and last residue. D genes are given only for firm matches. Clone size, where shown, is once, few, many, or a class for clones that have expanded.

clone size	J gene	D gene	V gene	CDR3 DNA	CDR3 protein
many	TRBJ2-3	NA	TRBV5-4	TGTGCCAGCAGCCCTGGGTGGGGGGGCGTAGATACGCAGTATTTT	CASSPGWGGVDTQYF
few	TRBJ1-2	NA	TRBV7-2	TGTGCCAGCAACCAGGCCGTGGGGGGCTATGGCTACACCTTC	CASNQAVGGYGYTF
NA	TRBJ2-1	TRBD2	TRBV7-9	TGTGCCAGTCTGTCTCTAGCGGGAGAGGTTGAGCAGTTCTTC	CASLSLAGEVEQFF
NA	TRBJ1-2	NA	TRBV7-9	TGTGCCAGCAGCTTAGCCGAAGGGGCGCGGGGCTACACCTTC	CASSLAEGARGYTF
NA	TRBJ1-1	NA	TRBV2	TGTGCCAGCAGTGTCCGCCAGGAGAACACTGAAGCTTTCTTT	CASSVRQENTEAFF
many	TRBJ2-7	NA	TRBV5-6	TGTGCCAGCAGCCCCTCCTCGGCAGGGGAATATTACGAGCAGTACTTC	CASSPSSAGEYYEQYF
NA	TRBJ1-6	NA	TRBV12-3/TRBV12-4	TGTGCCAGTTGTCGGATCCAGGGATTCTATAATTCACCCCTCCACTTT	CASCRIQGFYNSPLHF
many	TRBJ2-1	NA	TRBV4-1	TGCGCCAGCAGCCAAGATTCTGGTCCCGGCGAGCAGTTCTTC	CASSQDSGPGEQFF
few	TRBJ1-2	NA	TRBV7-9	TGTGCCAGCAGCTTAGACATCGGCTGGGGCTACACCTTC	CASSLDIGWGYTF
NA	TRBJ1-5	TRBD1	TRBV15	TGTGCCACCAGCAGAGCTGGACAGGGGGACGGTCAGCCCCAGCATTTT	CATSRAGQGDGQPQHF
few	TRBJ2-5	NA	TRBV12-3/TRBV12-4	TGTGCCAGCAGCGTATCATCCTCTAGGGCCCAGTACTTC	CASSVSSSRAQYF
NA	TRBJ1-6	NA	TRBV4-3	TGCGCCAGCAGCCAATATCGGCCAGGGGTTTCATATAATTCACCCCTCCACTTT	CASSQYRPGVSYNSPLHF
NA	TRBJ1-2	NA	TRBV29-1	TGCAGCGTTGATAACGGCTACACCTTC	CSVDNGYTF
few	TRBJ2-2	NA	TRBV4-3	TGCGCCAGCAGCCAAGTCTCGGGCGGGGAGCTGTTTTTT	CASSQVSGGELFF
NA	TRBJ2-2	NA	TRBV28	TGTGCCAGCAGCTCTTCAGGGAACACCGGGGAGCTGTTTTTT	CASSSSGNTGELFF
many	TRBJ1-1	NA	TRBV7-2	TGTGCCAGCAGCTTGGGGTACGGGCACAAGGTCACTGAAGCTTTCTTT	CASSLGYGHKVTEAFF
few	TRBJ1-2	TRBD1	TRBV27	TGTGCCAGCAGTTACCCAGGGGGTTATGGCTACACCTTC	CASSYPGGYGYTF
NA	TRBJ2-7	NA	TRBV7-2	TGTGCCAGCAGCTTAAAGCCTCGGCAGGGTTCGCGCTACGAGCAGTACTTC	CASSLKPRQGSRYEQYF
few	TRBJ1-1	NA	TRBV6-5	TGTGCCAGCAGTTACCCCGGGGGCCAGAACACTGAAGCTTTCTTT	CASSYPGGQNTEAFF
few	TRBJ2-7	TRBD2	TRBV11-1	TGTGCCAGCAGCTTCGGGGAGGGAAGCTCCTACGAGCAGTACTTC	CASSFGEGSSYEQYF
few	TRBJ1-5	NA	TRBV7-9	TGTGCCAGCAGCACAGATGATCAGCCCCAGCATTTT	CASSTDDQPQHF
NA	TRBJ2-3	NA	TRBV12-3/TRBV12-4	TGTGCCAGCACCCCTGGGAACGGGGGTCGGGATACGCAGTATTTT	CASTPGNGGRDTQYF
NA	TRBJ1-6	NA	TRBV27	TGTGCCAGCAGTTTATTGTCCGGCAATTCACCCCTCCACTTT	CASSLLSGNSPLHF
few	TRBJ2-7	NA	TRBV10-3	TGTGCCATCAGTGGGGGGAAGGACGGCTACGAGCAGTACTTC	CAISGGKDGYEQYF
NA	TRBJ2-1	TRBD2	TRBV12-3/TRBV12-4	TGTGCCAGCAGCTTCAGTTCGACTAGCGGGGGCATATACAATGAGCAGTTCTTC	CASSFSSTSGGIYNEQFF
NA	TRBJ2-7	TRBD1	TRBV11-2	TGTGCCAGCAGCCTCCCCGGGACAGGGGGCGACGAGCAGTACTTC	CASSLPGTGGDEQYF
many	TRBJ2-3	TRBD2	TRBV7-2	TGTGCCAGCAGCTCCACGGGAGCGGGGGGACCCACAGATACGCAGTATTTT	CASSSTGAGGPTDTQYF
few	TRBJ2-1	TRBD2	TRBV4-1	TGTGCCAGCAGCCCGGGGACTAGCGGGGTATTTAATGAGCAGTTCTTC	CASSPGTSGVFNEQFF
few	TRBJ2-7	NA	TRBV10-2	TGCGCCAGCAGTTTGGTACCGGGACAACCTAACGAGCAGTACTTC	CASSLVPGQPNEQYF
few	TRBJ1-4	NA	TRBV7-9	TGTGCCAGCACCCTTGACAGGCCCGAAAAACTGTTTTTT	CASTLDRPEKLFF
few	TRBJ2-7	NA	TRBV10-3	TGTGCCATCAGTGAGATGAAAATCGACCCCCGACCCCACGAGCAGTACTTC	CAISEMKIDPRPHEQYF
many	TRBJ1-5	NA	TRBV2	TGTGCCAGCAAGCCAGATAGCAATCAGCCCCAGCATTTT	CASKPDSNQPQHF
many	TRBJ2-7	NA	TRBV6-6	TGTGCCAGCAGTTACGGGGACACAGTATCCTACGAGCAGTACTTC	CASSYGDTVSYEQYF
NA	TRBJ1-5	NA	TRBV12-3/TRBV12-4	TGTGCCAGCAGTTTAATGGGGGCTCTCAATCAGCCCCAGCATTTT	CASSLMGALNQPQHF
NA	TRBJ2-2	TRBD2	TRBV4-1	TGCGCCAGCAGCCAGGAGGTAGCGGGAGGGACCGGGGAGCTGTTTTTT	CASSQEVAGGTGELFF
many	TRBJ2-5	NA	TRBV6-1	TGTGCCAGCAGTCAAGGCTCAGAGACCCAGTACTTC	CASSQGSETQYF
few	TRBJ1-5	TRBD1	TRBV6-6	TGTGCCAGCACCCCCCACTTCAGCAGGGGGCGGTTTGGCAATCAGCCCCAGCATTTT	CASTPHFSRGRFGNQPQHF
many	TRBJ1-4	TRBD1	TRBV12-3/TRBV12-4	TGTGCCAGCGGTGGGACAGGGGGGGATGAAAAACTGTTTTTT	CASGGTGGDEKLFF
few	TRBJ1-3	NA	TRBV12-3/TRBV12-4	TGTGCCAGCAGTTTAGGGCCCCGTGGATCTGGAAACACCATATATTTT	CASSLGPRGSGNTIYF
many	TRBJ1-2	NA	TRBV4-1	TGCGCCAGCAGCCAAACCCCGGGACAACACTATGGCTACACCTTC	CASSQTPGQHYGYTF
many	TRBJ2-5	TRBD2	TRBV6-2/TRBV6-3	TGTGCCAGCAGTACCCCGGGTAGCGGGAAAGAGACCCAGTACTTC	CASSTPGSGKETQYF
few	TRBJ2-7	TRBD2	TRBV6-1	TGTGCCAGTAAAGCAACTAGCGGGGGAGGAGAGCAGTACTTC	CASKATSGGGEQYF
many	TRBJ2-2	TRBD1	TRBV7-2	TGTGCCAGCAGCCAAAGACAGGGCTCGAACACCGGGGAGCTGTTTTTT	CASSQRQGSNTGELFF
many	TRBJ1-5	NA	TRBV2	TGTGCCAGCAGAGAGAGGGGCCGAGGTCAGCCCCAGCATTTT	CASRERGRGQPQHF
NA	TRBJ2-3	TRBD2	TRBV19	TGTGCCAGCAGAGAGGCCCTAGCGGGCCCTGCGGCCTTGTGGGCAGATACGCAGTATTTT	CASREALAGPAALWADTQYF
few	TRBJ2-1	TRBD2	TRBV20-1	TGCAGTGCTAGAGGACCTAGCGGGAGCTTGGGGGGGCAGTTCTTC	CSARGPSGSLGGQFF
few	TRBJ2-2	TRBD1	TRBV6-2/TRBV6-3	TGTGCCAGCAGTTACGCAGCTTGGACAGGGCGTAGGGCCGGGGAGCTGTTTTTT	CASSYAAWTGRRAGELFF